This T cell receptor beta chain appears in the sequencing data of a study of T cell responses to AZD1222 COVID-19 vaccine. General study results and limits: Repertoire sampling occurred only after the peak T cell response. Recipients of AZD1222 seropositive at baseline numbered only 5 or 6.

Trimming took off 2 bases at V and 4 bases at J, with 9 bases between the two ends. CDR3 length: 13 residues. Germline V gene data show CDR1 as GTSNPN and CDR2 as SVGIG (reference sequence). Sequencing used immunoSEQ multiplex PCR; TCRdb keeps in-frame clones, though not all of them. Among more than 150,000 clones listed, 88% were seen once. A remark on this clone: Its specificity is not known.

The chain has TRBV30 and TRBJ1-5; D perhaps matches TRBD1 (6 bases). This receptor was taken from an adult in good health. The sequences come from peripheral blood, collected on day 0 of AZD1222 vaccination. CDR3 amino acids: CAWSTRGNQPQHF. Here the CDR3 DNA reads TGTGCCTGGAGTACAAGGGGGAATCAGCCCCAGCATTTT.